These 17 T cell receptor beta chains were all obtained from the same sample, sequenced in a study of blood T cells in healthy people across ages. Next came a second PCR, run for roughly 6 to 11 cycles, which used a sample-barcoded 5' primer along with a J-beta primer mix. TCRdb recomputed calls from the 5' RACE reads with MiXCR, one row per CDR3 protein. The table includes over 1,500,000 distinct CDR3 sequences, about two fifths detected once. Specimen: blood. Receptor source: a human donor in good health.

J is TRBJ2-1 and V is TRBV19; tentative D call: TRBD2 (6 bases). V lost 8 bases to trimming and J lost 13 bases, with 15 bases between them. There are 11 residues in the CDR3. Germline loops: CDR1 LNHDA, CDR2 SQIVND (reference sequence). The CDR3 nucleotides read TGTGCCAGTGGGGCGGGACCATCTCAGTTCTTC. This gives the protein CASGAGPSQFF.

There are a few counts of this clonotype. This rearrangement joins TRBV24-1 to TRBJ1-2; the D is unclear. Trimming left V 4 bases short and J 1 base short, with 9 bases between. The CDR3 totals 14 residues. Germline CDR1 reads KGHDR; CDR2 reads SFDVKD. The CDR3 here is CATSDPSYNYGYTF. Here the CDR3 DNA reads TGTGCCACCAGTGACCCCAGCTATAACTATGGCTACACCTTC.

This chain uses TRBV20-1 with TRBJ2-5; D gene unclear. Germline V gives CDR1 DFQATT, CDR2 SNEGSKA (reference sequence). V was clipped by 2 bases and J by 5 bases, with 6 bases between them. This CDR3 is built from 11 residues. The CDR3 is CSARNGETQYF. The CDR3 region has the DNA TGCAGTGCTAGAAACGGGGAGACCCAGTACTTC.

This clonotype was counted ten times or more. J is TRBJ2-3 and V is TRBV20-1; D is ambiguous. The V gene lost 5 bases and the J gene lost 1 base, with 4 bases spanning the gap. CDR1 DFQATT and CDR2 SNEGSKA come from the germline V gene (reference sequence). The CDR3 runs 11 residues. The CDR3 here is CSAGRTDTQYF. The CDR3 DNA follows: TGCAGTGCTGGACGCACAGATACGCAGTATTTT.

The V gene is TRBV29-1, the J gene TRBJ2-5; 8 nucleotides line up with TRBD1. The CDR3 is 12 amino acids. V lost 7 bases to trimming and J lost 4 bases; unmatched junction nucleotides: 5. From germline, CDR1 is SQVTM and CDR2 ANQGSEA. CDR3 DNA sequence: TGCAGCGCATTACAGGGGGGAGAGACCCAGTACTTC. Protein: CSALQGGETQYF. The variable domain in full, with the rest retrieved from reference TRBV29-1 and TRBJ2-5, is SAVISQKPSRDICQRGTSLTIQCQVDSQVTMMFWYRQQPGQSLTLIATANQGSEATYESGFVIDKFPISRPNLTFSTLTVSNMSPEDSSIYLCSALQGGETQYFGPGTRLLVL.

This clonotype was seen a few times. In DNA form, the CDR3 reads TGTGCCAGCCATCAGTCGGGGACCCCCCGAGAGACCCAGTACTTC. It codes for CASHQSGTPRETQYF. V gene TRBV27 combines with J gene TRBJ2-5; D possibly matches TRBD1 or TRBD2 (5 bases each). The germline V gene has CDR1 MNHEY and CDR2 SMNVEV (reference sequence). V gave up 8 bases and J gave up 4 bases, with 20 bases separating them. This CDR3 comprises 15 residues.

The chain combines TRBV6-5 with TRBJ2-3; TRBD2 might be the D (6 bases). Per germline, CDR1 MNHEY and CDR2 SVGAGI. Between the trimmed V and J ends, which lost 7 bases and 2 bases, there was a span of 13 bases. CDR3 length: 14 amino acids. The CDR3 region has the DNA TGTGCCAGCAAAATACGGGGGTACACAGATACGCAGTATTTT. This encodes CASKIRGYTDTQYF.

The J gene is TRBJ2-1, the V gene TRBV5-6; TRBD1 might be the D (6 bases). This CDR3 comprises 18 residues. V gave up 0 bases and J gave up 2 bases, with 18 bases separating them. The germline CDR1 and CDR2 sequences are SGHDT and YYEEEE. This CDR3 reads CASSLGVLGRGPYNEQFF. The CDR3 nucleotides read TGTGCCAGCAGCTTGGGGGTGCTGGGCAGGGGACCCTACAATGAGCAGTTCTTC. The full variable domain, in which reference TRBV5-6 and TRBJ2-1 provide the parts outside the CDR3, is DAGVTQSPTHLIKTRGQQVTLRCSPKSGHDTVSWYQQALGQGPQFIFQYYEEEERQRGNFPDRFSGHQFPNYSSELNVNALLLGDSALYLCASSLGVLGRGPYNEQFFGPGTRLTVL.

The genes are TRBV6-5 and TRBJ1-2; 8 bases align to TRBD1. The length of the CDR3 is 13 residues. V lost 5 bases, J lost 8 bases, and 7 bases stayed unmatched. Germline assignment: CDR1 MNHEY and CDR2 SVGAGI. The CDR3 DNA sequence: TGTGCCAGCAGTGAGACAGGGGCGGGCGGCTACACCTTC. Translating gives CASSETGAGGYTF.

This clonotype was seen only a few times. The rearrangement uses TRBV21-1 and TRBJ1-2. TRBV21-1 is deemed a pseudogene. This CDR3 spans 15 amino acids. CDR3 residues: CASSKGWKFLAGYTF. CDR3 DNA: TGTGCCAGCAGCAAAGGTTGGAAGTTCCTGGCGGGCTACACCTTC.

This clonotype was detected many times. The junction does not match germline at one end; this may be a read error. The genes are TRBV5-1 and TRBJ1-1; no definite D call. The CDR3 has 14 amino acids. The V gene's germline CDR1 is SGHRS and CDR2 YFSETQ. The CDR3 DNA sequence: TGTGCCAGCAGTCCCGGACGGCTGAACACTGAAGCTTTCTTT. It encodes CASSPGRLNTEAFF.

V usage is TRBV20-1 and J usage is TRBJ1-2; D is ambiguous. Germline-derived CDR1 and CDR2 are DFQATT and SNEGSKA (reference sequence). The CDR3 extends over 13 amino acids. CDR3 region: CSLRGAANYGYTF. For the CDR3, the DNA is TGCAGCCTACGAGGTGCAGCTAACTATGGCTACACCTTC.

This clonotype has a single count. The rearrangement uses TRBV7-2 and TRBJ2-7, with 8 positions matching TRBD2. The germline CDR1 and CDR2 sequences are SGHTA and FQGNSA. Germline trimming cut 5 bases from V and 0 bases from J; bases unmatched to any gene: 9. This CDR3 region has 16 residues. CDR3 amino acids: CASSVSGTRSSYEQYF. DNA of the CDR3: TGTGCCAGCAGCGTGTCCGGGACTAGGAGCTCCTACGAGCAGTACTTC.

V usage is TRBV13 and J usage is TRBJ2-1; TRBD2 agrees at 8 bases. Germline CDR1 and CDR2: PRHDT and FYEKMQ (reference sequence). Trimming took 0 bases from V and 6 from J; bases not matched to a gene: 7. CDR3 length: 16 amino acids. CDR3 amino acids: CASSLGVGGAFNEQFF. In DNA, the CDR3 is TGTGCCAGCAGCTTAGGCGTCGGGGGGGCCTTCAATGAGCAGTTCTTC.

There are a few counts of this clonotype. This chain uses TRBV5-5 with TRBJ2-5; a weak D match, TRBD1 (6 bases). With the DNA end fitting TRBJ2-7 better, the J assignment may be wrong. Germline V gene sequence: CDR1 SGHKS, CDR2 YYEKEE (reference sequence). The CDR3 is 17 residues long. CDR3 sequence reads: CASSYHFDRRRFGEQYF. For the CDR3, the DNA is TGTGCCAGCAGCTACCACTTCGACAGGAGGAGATTCGGCGAGCAGTACTTC.

V is TRBV12-3 or TRBV12-4 and J is TRBJ1-2; D gene uncertain. The V gene lost 3 bases and the J gene lost 2 bases, with 10 bases spanning the gap. The CDR3 is made up of 14 amino acids. As DNA, the CDR3 is TGTGCCAGCAGTTTCAGGCCGGGGAACTATGGCTACACCTTC. It is translated as CASSFRPGNYGYTF.

The chain carries TRBV6-1 and TRBJ2-1, with D perhaps TRBD1 (5 bases). Trimming stripped 5 bases from V and 5 bases from J, with 13 bases between. Germline CDR1 reads MNHNS; CDR2 reads SASEGT. The CDR3 is made up of 14 amino acids. The CDR3 loop reads CASSNLRQNNEQFF. In DNA, the CDR3 is TGTGCCAGCAGTAACCTGCGACAGAACAATGAGCAGTTCTTC.